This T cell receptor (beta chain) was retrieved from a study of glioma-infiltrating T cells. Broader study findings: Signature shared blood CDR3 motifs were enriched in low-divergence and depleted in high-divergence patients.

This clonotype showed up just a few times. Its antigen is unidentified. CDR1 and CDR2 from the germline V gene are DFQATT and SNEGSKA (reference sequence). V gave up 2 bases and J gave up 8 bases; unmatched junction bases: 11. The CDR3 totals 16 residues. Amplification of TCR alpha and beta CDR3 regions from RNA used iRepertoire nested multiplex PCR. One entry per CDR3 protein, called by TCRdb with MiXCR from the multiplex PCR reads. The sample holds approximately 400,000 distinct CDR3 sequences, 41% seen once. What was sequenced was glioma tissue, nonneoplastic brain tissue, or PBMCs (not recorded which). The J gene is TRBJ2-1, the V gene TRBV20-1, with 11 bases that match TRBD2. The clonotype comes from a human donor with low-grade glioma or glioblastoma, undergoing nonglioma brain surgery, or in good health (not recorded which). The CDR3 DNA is TGCAGTGCTAGATCCATAGCGGGAGGGTGGATCTATGAGCAGTTCTTC. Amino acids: CSARSIAGGWIYEQFF.